The clone carrying this T cell receptor (beta chain) was seen repeatedly, ten times or more. The CDR3 is 15 residues long. Germline assignment: CDR1 MNHNS and CDR2 SASEGT. V shed 2 bases and J 3 bases; nucleotides not matched to a gene: 6. The authors' processing: Reference gene primer amplification yielded estimated nucleated cell counts. The table came from immunoSEQ multiplex PCR; TCRdb's copy has only in-frame clones and leaves some out. The V and J calls and clone size come from that table; D and trimming were worked out from the DNA. The data hold some 120,000 clones, with roughly 80% observed a single time. The entry originates in a study of blood T cell repertoires in COVID-19.

The TCR comes from a woman in her twenties or thirties who had recovered from COVID-19. The chain is built from TRBV6-1 and TRBJ2-7; 8 nucleotides align to TRBD1. The sequenced sample consisted of peripheral blood. The CDR3 DNA is TGTGCCAGCAGTGAAATGTCAGGGGGCGACTACGAGCAGTACTTC. Protein: CASSEMSGGDYEQYF.